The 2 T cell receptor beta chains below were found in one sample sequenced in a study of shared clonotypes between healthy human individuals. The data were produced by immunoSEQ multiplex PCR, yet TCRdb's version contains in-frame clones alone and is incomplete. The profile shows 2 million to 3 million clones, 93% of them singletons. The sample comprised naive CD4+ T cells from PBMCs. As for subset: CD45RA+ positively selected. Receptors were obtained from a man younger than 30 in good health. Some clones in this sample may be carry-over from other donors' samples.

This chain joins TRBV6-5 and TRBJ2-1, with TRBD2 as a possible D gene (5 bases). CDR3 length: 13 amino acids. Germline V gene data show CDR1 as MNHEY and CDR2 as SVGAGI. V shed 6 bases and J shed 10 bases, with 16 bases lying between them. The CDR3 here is CASSRPDSGEQFF. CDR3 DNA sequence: TGTGCCAGCAGCCGACCCGACTCGGGGGAGCAGTTCTTC.

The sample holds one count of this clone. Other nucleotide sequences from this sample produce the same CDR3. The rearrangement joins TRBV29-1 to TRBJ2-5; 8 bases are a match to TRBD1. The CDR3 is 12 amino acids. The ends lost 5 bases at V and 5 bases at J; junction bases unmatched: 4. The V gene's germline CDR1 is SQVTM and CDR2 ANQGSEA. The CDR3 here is CSVRTGQETQYF. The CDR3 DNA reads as TGCAGCGTTAGGACAGGGCAGGAGACCCAGTACTTC.